This T cell receptor beta chain was obtained from a study of T cells in Graves' hyperthyroidism and ophthalmopathy. Study results and caveats: Blood held most thyroid clonotypes expanded above 0.001 frequency.

This clonotype was recorded many times. Its antigen is undetermined. CDR1 is SGHTA and CDR2 is FQGNSA in the germline V gene. CDR3 length: 12 amino acids. V gave up 1 base and J gave up 8 bases, with 8 bases separating them. Amplification yielded TCR beta CDR3 regions, with RNA transcripts as the source. The HTBI set primed first-round TCR CDR3 RT-PCR. TCRdb recomputed calls from the multiplex PCR reads with MiXCR, one row per CDR3 protein. The table has a few hundred thousand distinct CDR3 sequences, approximately 15% seen once. Criteria for exclusion of patients were uncontrolled infection, other autoimmune disease, pregnancy or lactation. Cells are PBMCs isolated from around 9.4 ml of fresh blood.

The sample was blood. The chain uses TRBV7-2 and TRBJ1-1; D is possibly TRBD1 (5 bases). This sequence was found in a woman in her forties with Graves' hyperthyroidism that later progressed to Graves' ophthalmopathy. CDR3 DNA: TGTGCCAGCAGCTTAGGGGGCGACGAAGCTTTCTTT. This codes for CASSLGGDEAFF. Full variable domain (missing parts from reference TRBV7-2 and TRBJ1-1): GAGVSQSPSNKVTEKGKDVELRCDPISGHTALYWYRQSLGQGLEFLIYFQGNSAPDKSGLPSDRFSAERTGGSVSTLTIQRTQQEDSAVYLCASSLGGDEAFFGQGTRLTVV.